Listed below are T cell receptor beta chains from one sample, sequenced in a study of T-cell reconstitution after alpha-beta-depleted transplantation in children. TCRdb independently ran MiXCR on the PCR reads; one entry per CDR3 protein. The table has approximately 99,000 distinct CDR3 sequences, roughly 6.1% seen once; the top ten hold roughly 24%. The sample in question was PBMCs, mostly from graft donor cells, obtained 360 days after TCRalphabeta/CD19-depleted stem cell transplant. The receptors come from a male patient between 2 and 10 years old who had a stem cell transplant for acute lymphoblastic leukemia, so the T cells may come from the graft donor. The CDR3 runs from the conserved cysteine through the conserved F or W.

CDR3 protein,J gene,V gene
CASSVGARLTF,TRBJ1-3,TRBV9
CASSWDSLNTEAFF,TRBJ1-1,TRBV19
CASSPLIEGWKETQYF,TRBJ2-5,TRBV6-2/TRBV6-3
CASSNTIYEQYF,TRBJ2-7,TRBV10-2
CASGPFRAETQYF,TRBJ2-5,TRBV27
CATSPLGGRDEQFF,TRBJ2-1,TRBV24-1
CASSSRPEAGPQETQYF,TRBJ2-5,TRBV7-8
CASRDSANTGELFF,TRBJ2-2,TRBV2
CASSSGQAQYF,TRBJ2-5,TRBV5-6
CASSGLVGSYNEQFF,TRBJ2-1,TRBV7-8
CASSFSPDRVREQYF,TRBJ2-7,TRBV9
CSARPGYNTEAFF,TRBJ1-1,TRBV20-1
CASSLDIARGVGNEQFF,TRBJ2-1,TRBV11-2
CASSEGGSYTDTQYF,TRBJ2-3,TRBV9
CASSSARTSGGAHEQFF,TRBJ2-1,TRBV5-6
CASTIQGGSVDYGYTF,TRBJ1-2,TRBV27
CASIQGGQVGEQFF,TRBJ2-1,TRBV28
CASSVEGGANYGYTF,TRBJ1-2,TRBV9